This T cell receptor (beta chain) was identified in a study of control samples from healthy donors and cancer patients. Per germline, CDR1 SGDLS and CDR2 YYNGEE. The length of the CDR3 is 15 residues. Deletions cut 0 bases from V and 0 bases from J, with 8 bases between. The method was immunoSEQ multiplex PCR; TCRdb's version includes in-frame clones alone and lacks a portion of them. The sample has roughly 130,000 clones, approximately 90% seen once. This chain uses TRBV9 with TRBJ2-3, with D uncertain. This clonotype originated in a man younger than 35 in good health. Sequencing was performed on blood. CDR3 residues: CASSVVVGSTDTQYF. The CDR3 region has the DNA TGTGCCAGCAGCGTAGTGGTAGGGAGCACAGATACGCAGTATTTT. The full variable domain, in which reference TRBV9 and TRBJ2-3 provide the parts outside the CDR3, is DSGVTQTPKHLITATGQRVTLRCSPRSGDLSVYWYQQSLDQGLQFLIQYYNGEERAKGNILERFSAQQFPDLHSELNLSSLELGDSALYFCASSVVVGSTDTQYFGPGTRLTVL.